Following are 9 T cell receptor beta chains from one sample sequenced in a study of T cell responses to AZD1222 COVID-19 vaccine. TCRdb's table, derived via immunoSEQ multiplex PCR, lists solely in-frame clones and lacks some. This sample has about 120,000 clones; 70% to 90% occur once, and the top ten carry approximately 8.5%. The sample was peripheral blood, taken on day 0 of AZD1222 vaccination. These receptors originate from an adult in good health.

V gene TRBV4-3 combines with J gene TRBJ2-7, with 11 positions matching TRBD2. The CDR3 is made up of 16 amino acids. Germline CDR1 is LGHNA and CDR2 is YSLEER. After removal of 3 bases from V and 1 base from J, the junction contained 5 bases not matched to a gene. The chain's CDR3 is CASSQAGTSGSYEQYF. For the CDR3, the DNA is TGCGCCAGCAGCCAGGCCGGGACTAGCGGATCCTACGAGCAGTACTTC.

The gene calls are TRBV11-3 and TRBJ2-5; 7 bases are a match to TRBD2. The CDR3 is made up of 14 amino acids. Germline CDR1 is SGHNT and CDR2 is YENEEA. J was trimmed by 4 bases and V by 1 base; bases with no gene match: 3. The CDR3 DNA sequence: TGTGCCAGCAGCTTAGGCGGGAGCAGAGAGACCCAGTACTTC. Protein product: CASSLGGSRETQYF.

The chain recombines TRBV7-9 with TRBJ2-7, with no clear D. Trimming pared 2 bases from V and 12 bases from J, leaving 14 bases between. Germline V gene data show CDR1 as SEHNR and CDR2 as FQNEAQ (reference sequence). This CDR3 has 12 amino acids. CDR3 in DNA: TGTGCCAGCAGCTTAACTGGCGGAGCCCCGTACTTC. It translates to CASSLTGGAPYF.

The chain joins TRBV5-8 to TRBJ2-5, with D possibly being TRBD1 or TRBD2 (5 bases each). Trimming pared 4 bases from V and 4 bases from J, leaving 14 bases between. CDR3 length: 14 residues. Per the germline V gene, CDR1 is SGHTS and CDR2 is YDEGEE. The CDR3 sequence is CASSQDEGRETQYF. The CDR3 region has the DNA TGTGCCAGCAGCCAAGACGAGGGGCGAGAGACCCAGTACTTC.

The V call is TRBV12-3 or TRBV12-4, the J call TRBJ1-5; no reliable D call. The CDR3 has 12 amino acids. The V end was cut by 4 bases, the J end by 4 bases, with 5 bases between. Written as DNA, the CDR3 is TGTGCCAGCAGTTCCGGGAATCAGCCCCAGCATTTT. This translates into CASSSGNQPQHF.

The chain carries TRBV29-1 and TRBJ2-7, with 7 bases fitting TRBD2. Losses at the gene ends were 7 bases for V and 7 bases for J; bases not matched to a gene: 22. The CDR3 has 16 amino acids. The germline gives CDR1 SQVTM, CDR2 ANQGSEA. CDR3 in DNA: TGCAGCGCCACGACTAGCCGGAGCCGCTCGTCGGAGGAGCAGTACTTC. Translating gives CSATTSRSRSSEEQYF.

The chain uses TRBV4-1 and TRBJ2-1; either TRBD1 or TRBD2 may supply D (6 bases each). The CDR3 has 16 residues. Trimming pared 8 bases from V and 1 base from J, leaving 18 bases between. In germline, CDR1 is MGHRA, CDR2 YSYEKL. CDR3 region: CASGSQGRRSYNEQFF. The CDR3 nucleotides are TGCGCCAGCGGTTCCCAGGGGAGGCGATCCTACAATGAGCAGTTCTTC.

The chain combines TRBV3-1 (or the pseudogene TRBV3-2) with TRBJ2-1; no reliable D call. Trimming cost V 3 bases and J 6 bases, with 9 bases left between them. The germline V gene has CDR1 LGHDT and CDR2 YNNKEL (reference sequence). The CDR3 length is 13 residues. CDR3 residues: CASSHTHSNEQFF. As DNA, the CDR3 is TGTGCCAGCAGCCATACCCATTCCAATGAGCAGTTCTTC.

The chain employs TRBV19 and TRBJ2-1; 8 bases match TRBD2. Germline V gives CDR1 LNHDA, CDR2 SQIVND (reference sequence). CDR3 length: 15 residues. After removal of 5 bases from V and 8 bases from J, the junction contained 11 bases not matched to a gene. CDR3 nucleotide sequence: TGTGCCAGTAGTGAAAGCTCTAGCGGGCGGGATGAGCAGTTCTTC. Translating it yields CASSESSSGRDEQFF.